The next 5 T cell receptor beta chains were all read from a single sample in a study of cytomegalovirus exposure and HLA in healthy donors. The study ran its PCR with 60 Vbeta and 13 Jbeta primers. TCRdb's table, derived via immunoSEQ multiplex PCR, lists solely in-frame clones and lacks some. This repertoire shows around 92,000 clones, roughly 74% found once; its top ten account for around 3%. Sequencing was done on a sample of PBMCs. These receptors originate from a female donor in good health and CMV-seropositive.

This clone was picked up one time. The CDR3 loop is CASSFSRDTEAFF. The CDR3 coding sequence is TGTGCCAGCAGCTTTAGCCGGGACACTGAAGCTTTCTTT. The chain combines TRBV11-2 with TRBJ1-1; D is unclear. V was shortened by 3 bases and J by 3 bases, with 8 bases between the two germline ends. Germline V lookup: CDR1 SGHAT, CDR2 FQNNGV. This CDR3 is built from 13 residues. Complete variable domain (other parts from reference TRBV11-2 and TRBJ1-1): EAGVAQSPRYKIIEKRQSVAFWCNPISGHATLYWYQQILGQGPKLLIQFQNNGVVDDSQLPKDRFSAERLKGVDSTLKIQPAKLEDSAVYLCASSFSRDTEAFFGQGTRLTVV.

The rearrangement joins TRBV6-5 to TRBJ1-1; 8 bases match TRBD1. CDR1 MNHEY and CDR2 SVGAGI come from the germline V gene. V was clipped by 6 bases and J by 1 base; unmatched bases: 4. This CDR3 is built from 14 residues. The chain's CDR3 is CASRKDRENTEAFF. DNA for the CDR3: TGTGCCAGCAGGAAGGACAGGGAGAACACTGAAGCTTTCTTT.

This chain uses TRBV7-2 with TRBJ1-2; maybe TRBD1 (5 bases). The germline V gene encodes CDR1 SGHTA and CDR2 FQGNSA. V gave up 1 base and J gave up 0 bases, with 9 bases separating them. This CDR3 contains 15 residues. This CDR3 reads CASSLEGGANYGYTF. DNA for the CDR3: TGTGCCAGCAGCTTAGAAGGAGGGGCTAACTATGGCTACACCTTC.

The gene calls are TRBV19 and TRBJ2-7; 9 bases line up with TRBD1. The CDR3 contains 14 residues. V lost 5 bases, J lost 6 bases, and 8 bases stayed unmatched. Germline lookup yields CDR1 LNHDA and CDR2 SQIVND (reference sequence). The CDR3 is CASSARDRVGEQYF. Here the CDR3 DNA reads TGTGCCAGTAGTGCCCGGGACAGGGTCGGCGAGCAGTACTTC.

V is TRBV28 and J is TRBJ1-5; no definite D call. CDR3 size: 13 residues. Germline V CDR1 and CDR2: MDHEN, SYDVKM. The V and J ends lost 6 bases and 6 bases respectively, with 12 bases between them. CDR3 in amino acids: CASSPAGGQPQHF. CDR3 sequence (DNA): TGTGCCAGCAGCCCTGCGGGAGGTCAGCCCCAGCATTTT.